This T cell receptor beta chain was identified in a study of shared clonotypes between healthy human individuals. Across several immunoSEQ plates, the genomic DNA of each subset was split evenly. The repertoire was sequenced with immunoSEQ multiplex PCR; TCRdb's copy has only in-frame clones and lacks some. The sample carries 190,000 or so clones, over 50% recorded once. The donors were adults (healthy and HIV-negative) with no recent acute infections or vaccinations. Germline trimming cut 7 bases from V and 2 bases from J; bases unmatched to any gene: 1. CDR1 and CDR2 (germline): SGHRS, YFSETQ. The length of the CDR3 is 13 residues. Study-wide findings and caveats: Non-shared clonotypes were found to have lower generation probabilities than the clonotypes that were shared by all four of the sorted-subset donors.

This clone was recorded at least ten times. Its antigen is undetermined. The origin of this receptor is a man between 25 and 39 years old in good health. V usage is TRBV5-1 and J usage is TRBJ2-2; TRBD1 matches 8 bases. The sequencing input was memory CD4+ T cells sorted from blood. The subset was: CD45RA-negative fraction. CDR3 protein: CASGQGNTGELFF. In DNA, the CDR3 is TGCGCCAGCGGACAGGGTAACACCGGGGAGCTGTTTTTT.